This is a list of T cell receptor beta chains from one sample in a study of OX40 agonist ivuxolimab in advanced cancers. Clones were read by immunoSEQ multiplex PCR, and TCRdb kept only the in-frame ones, dropping some. The repertoire includes about 58,000 clones, more than 70% of them detected once, and roughly 0.9% sits in the top ten. The specimen was CD4+ or CD8+ T cells sorted from blood, collected in a trial of the OX40 agonist ivuxolimab. These TCRs come from an adult with an advanced solid tumor such as melanoma, head and neck, liver or kidney cancer. CDR3s include the opening cysteine and the closing phenylalanine or tryptophan. D genes are given only for firm matches. Clone size is stated in some rows and not others, as once, few, many or a class when expanded.

NA	TRBV10-3	TRBJ2-5	TRBD1	TGTGCCATCAGTGAGTCGTTGGGACAGGGGGAAAGGGGAGAGACCCAGTACTTC	CAISESLGQGERGETQYF
NA	TRBV7-3	TRBJ2-7	NA	TGTGCCAGCAGCTACACCGTTGTATCCGAGCAGTACTTC	CASSYTVVSEQYF
NA	TRBV7-8	TRBJ1-2	NA	TGTGCCAGCAGCCCACCTGGTACTAACTATGGCTACACCTTC	CASSPPGTNYGYTF
NA	TRBV6-5	TRBJ1-1	TRBD1	TGTGCCAGCAGTACCCGGACAGGGGGGACTGAAGCTTTCTTT	CASSTRTGGTEAFF
NA	TRBV7-3	TRBJ2-3	NA	TGTGCCAGCAGCTTACATCCTAGCACAGATACGCAGTATTTT	CASSLHPSTDTQYF
NA	TRBV19	TRBJ1-3	NA	TGTGCCACCACGCGCCCTGGAAACACCATATATTTT	CATTRPGNTIYF
NA	TRBV5-4	TRBJ2-1	TRBD2	TGTGCCAGCAGCTTGGCCCCAGCGGGGGGGCTTGATGAGCAGTTCTTC	CASSLAPAGGLDEQFF
NA	TRBV5-6	TRBJ2-3	NA	TGTGCCAGCAGCCAGGATCGTCTGGGCACAGATACGCAGTATTTT	CASSQDRLGTDTQYF
NA	TRBV11-2	TRBJ1-6	NA	TGTGCCAGCAGCTTAAACGTTCAGGGGAATTCACCCCTCCACTTT	CASSLNVQGNSPLHF
once	TRBV29-1	TRBJ1-1	TRBD1	TGCAGCGTTGTAGAGGCGACAGGGGGGGACACTGAAGCTTTCTTT	CSVVEATGGDTEAFF
NA	TRBV6-5	TRBJ1-2	NA	TGTGCCAGCAGTTCCACCAGTTATGGCTACACCTTC	CASSSTSYGYTF
few	TRBV11-2	TRBJ1-1	NA	TGTGCCAGCAGCTTAGCCGGGGGCTCGGGAAGGGCTTTCTTT	CASSLAGGSGRAFF
NA	TRBV7-8	TRBJ2-1	TRBD2	TGTGCCAGCAGCCCCCGCCTAGCGGGGGGGTACAATGAGCAGTTCTTC	CASSPRLAGGYNEQFF
NA	TRBV11-2	TRBJ1-2	TRBD1	TGTGCCAGCAGCCCCCGGGGACAGCAGAACTATGGCTACACCTTC	CASSPRGQQNYGYTF
once	TRBV13	TRBJ2-1	NA	TGTGCCAGCAGCTTAAACCCAACAGGGTCCAACAATGAGCAGTTCTTC	CASSLNPTGSNNEQFF
NA	TRBV29-1	TRBJ1-2	TRBD1	TGCAGCGCTGGGACAGGGGGTCTTATTCCTAGTGGCTACACCTTC	CSAGTGGLIPSGYTF
NA	TRBV9	TRBJ2-2	NA	TGTGCCAGCAGTGAGCTGGCAGGGAACACCGGGGAGCTGTTTTTT	CASSELAGNTGELFF
NA	TRBV6-1	TRBJ2-7	TRBD1	TGTGCCAGCAGAGGGACAGGGAGCTCCTACGAGCAGTACTTC	CASRGTGSSYEQYF